One T cell receptor (beta chain) is described in this entry. This sample is drawn from a study of blood T cell repertoires in COVID-19. TCRdb's table, derived via immunoSEQ multiplex PCR, lists solely in-frame clones and lacks some. The sample consists of about 120,000 clones, approximately 87% of them appearing once. The receptor was isolated from a woman aged 45-59 years with acute or convalescent COVID-19. Sequencing used peripheral blood.

The CDR3: CATNSNTGELFF. The CDR3 DNA reads TGTGCCACCAACTCGAACACCGGGGAGCTGTTTTTT. The rearrangement joins TRBV24-1 to TRBJ2-2; D ambiguous. CDR3 length: 12 residues. CDR1 KGHDR and CDR2 SFDVKD come from the germline V gene. V was cut by 8 bases and J by 0 bases, with 3 bases left in between.